The sequence of this T cell receptor (beta chain) was determined in a study of HIV-infected patients and healthy controls. Study findings and constraints: Diversity differences between study cohorts were not due to their slight age and sex differences.

This clonotype was counted at least ten times. The antigen remains unidentified. All unsorted peripheral T cells were captured because whole blood was used without fractionation. 500 ng RNA was reverse transcribed with alpha and beta constant-region primers. Alpha and beta chain libraries were made separately by chain-specific third strand synthesis with multiplexing indices. Second strand synthesis was primed from the SP2 site. TCRdb called the 5' RACE reads again in MiXCR, with one record for every CDR3 protein. The table includes under 20,000 distinct CDR3 sequences, 9.4% detected once. Germline loops: CDR1 DFQATT, CDR2 SNEGSKA (reference sequence). V lost 3 bases and J 4 bases, leaving 9 bases between the germline ends. The CDR3 is 12 residues long.

The chain uses TRBV20-1 and TRBJ1-2, with unresolved D. The TCR sequence derives from an adult in good health. Source material: blood. Here the CDR3 DNA reads TGCAGTGCTAGGAGGAGCATCTATGGCTACACCTTC. Translation gives CSARRSIYGYTF.